The present T cell receptor (beta chain) was sequenced within a study of CD8+ T cells in alopecia areata (dated by TCRdb to the late 2010s). Background on the whole study: The treated patients took part in an open-label pilot trial in which moderate-to-severe alopecia areata was treated with oral tofacitinib at 5 to 10 mg twice daily. Disease severity in treated patients was measured with the SALT score, which quantifies the percentage of affected scalp surface area. Clonality in the scalp was compared among normal scalp (n=4), patchy alopecia areata scalp (n=8), and alopecia totalis/universalis scalp (n=8). In humans, TCRbeta sequencing was performed on scalp tissue and on sorted CD4+ and CD8+ peripheral blood T cells from healthy controls and from patients with patchy or totalis/universalis alopecia areata. TCRbeta CDR3 regions were amplified by immunoSEQ multiplex PCR using 35 Vbeta forward and 13 Jbeta reverse primers. Tofacitinib-treated patients had biopsies at baseline and at 4 and 24 weeks of treatment, with a later scalp biopsy in several patients. RNA was extracted with the PAXgene miRNA kit for fixed scalp, the miRNeasy kit for PBMCs, and the RNeasy kit for mouse skin. To study T cell clonal expansion in alopecia areata, the researchers applied high-throughput TCRbeta sequencing to both the C3H/HeJ mouse model and human patients. Tofacitinib was given for 6 to 18 months, followed by 6 months of follow-up off drug to assess delayed response and recurrence. Broad study findings and their caveats: Because the treated cohort was small and had just a single nonresponder, larger studies are needed to establish links between baseline CD8+ expansion and response. Many expanded lesional clones were found to persist in scalp and blood during tofacitinib treatment, and relapse after treatment cessation may be partly explained by this persistence. Resident alphabeta T cells in normal human skin are also sequenced, complicating scalp TCR repertoire analysis, unlike mouse skin dominated by gammadelta T cells. Tofacitinib significantly lowered scalp clonality and the number of expanded CD8+ clones among the top 100 scalp clones. Shared TCR sequences between patients were less evident than in mice, which may be partly attributable to HLA diversity in the patient population. Compared with normal scalp, lesional scalp had higher clonality and more expanded CD8+ clones, particularly in alopecia totalis/universalis, a pattern that suggests antigenic drive.

A note on this clone: What this receptor recognizes is not known. No per-base quality is available; no much larger clone lies one base away.

The library was prepared using the immunoSEQ multiplex PCR assay. To provide template for TCR sequencing, every sample had RNA extracted and reverse transcribed into cDNA. First-strand cDNA was synthesized with SuperScript III using a 2:1 mix of oligo-dT and random hexamers. Amplification bias was assessed with a synthetic immune receptor repertoire, and residual bias was removed computationally. The authors' pipeline ran thus. Raw reads were preprocessed to remove errors, and CDR3 was defined according to IMGT conventions as the region from the conserved cysteine to phenylalanine. Clonality was computed as 1 minus the Shannon entropy, with the entropy normalized by log2 of the number of productive unique TCRs. Whether scalp clones were CD4 or CD8 was inferred by matching scalp TCRbeta sequences against CD4 and CD8 repertoires sorted from blood. In TCRdb, the immuneACCESS table is reduced to in-frame sequences with V and J assigned. These tables do not hold every clone; where another copy was compared, an unresolved V gene accounts for under half, and the others remain unexplained. V, J and clone size derive from that table, while D and trimming were established from the DNA sequence. The sample includes about 190,000 clones, with about 60% observed a single time. The ten largest account for approximately 0.7% of the sample.

This sample's time point label indicates: more than 3 weeks on oral tofacitinib. This specimen's treatment or condition label, per the study, means: oral pan-JAK inhibitor, 5-10 mg twice daily. Lesional scalp punch biopsies and peripheral blood were obtained from alopecia areata patients. After PBMCs were isolated by density centrifugation and stained for CD3, CD4 and CD8, a FACSAria was used to sort CD4+ and CD8+ T cells. V and J are trimmed by 0 bases and 6 bases, and the gene matches miss 11 bases of the junction. The CDR3 starts with the cysteine, ends with the phenylalanine, and has 18 residues. CDR3 DNA only is kept here, 54 bases in frame from base 1. As encoded in the germline V gene, CDR1 is SQVTM while CDR2 is ANQGSEA.

This specimen was CD4+ T cells sorted from blood, taken at week 4, from a patient treated with tofacitinib. The rearranged chain carries TRBV29-1 and TRBJ2-3; TRBD2 aligns with 14 central bases. This TCR came from a human donor with alopecia areata. CDR3 sequence: CSVEDPTVTSGRGDTQYF. At the DNA level, the sequence is TGCAGCGTTGAAGACCCGACCGTGACTAGCGGGAGGGGGGATACGCAGTATTTT.